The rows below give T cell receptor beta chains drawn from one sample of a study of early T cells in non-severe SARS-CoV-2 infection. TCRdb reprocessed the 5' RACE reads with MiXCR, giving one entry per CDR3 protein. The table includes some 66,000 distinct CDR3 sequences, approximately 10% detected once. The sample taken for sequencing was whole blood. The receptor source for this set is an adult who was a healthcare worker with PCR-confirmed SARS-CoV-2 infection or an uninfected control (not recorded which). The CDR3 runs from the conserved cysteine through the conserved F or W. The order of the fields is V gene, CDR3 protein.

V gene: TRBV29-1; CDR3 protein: CSVASTSTDTQYF
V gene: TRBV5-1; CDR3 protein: CASSLWQSNYGYTF
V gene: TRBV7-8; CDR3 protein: CASRTSRTFSYEQYF
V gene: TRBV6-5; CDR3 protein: CASSELAGHTYNEQFF
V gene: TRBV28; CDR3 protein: CASSLSFWGGRDNEQFF
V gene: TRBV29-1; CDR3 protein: CSVEGTGQEKLFF
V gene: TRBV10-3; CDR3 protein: CAISDGPPATNEQFF
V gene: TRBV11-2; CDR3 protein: CASSPGVVGEQFF
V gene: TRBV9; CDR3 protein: CASSGGVAKNIQYF
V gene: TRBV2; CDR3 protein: CASSKGLAGVGYEQFF
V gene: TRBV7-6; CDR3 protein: CASSHRQGRNEQFF
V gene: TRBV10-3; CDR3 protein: CAIRGTNMNTEAFF
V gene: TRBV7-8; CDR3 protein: CASSLTGGGYTEAFF
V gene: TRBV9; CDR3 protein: CASSVASGRASQETQYF
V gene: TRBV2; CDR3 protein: CASSGQVYNEQFF
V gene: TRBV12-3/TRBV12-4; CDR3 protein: CASRGDLNTEAFF
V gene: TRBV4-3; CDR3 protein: CASSQLIRGTYGYTF
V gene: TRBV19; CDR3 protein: CASSTLDRGNQPQHF
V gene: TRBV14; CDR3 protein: CASSQGDGRVAFF
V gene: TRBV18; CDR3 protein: CASSPVTGVGEKLFF
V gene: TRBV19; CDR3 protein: CASSDSSSGRAREQFF
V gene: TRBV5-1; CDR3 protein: CASSSGQGTSGYTF
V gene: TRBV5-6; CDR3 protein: CASSLPVSSGPGELFF
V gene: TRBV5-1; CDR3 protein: CASSLEQGIQYF
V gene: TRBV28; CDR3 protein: CASSLGGSSYEQYF
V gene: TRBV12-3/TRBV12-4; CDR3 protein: CASSLRRGSSYEQYF
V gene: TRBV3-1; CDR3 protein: CASSQAGGGHRRAEAFF
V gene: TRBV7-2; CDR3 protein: CASSSPNPGYYGYTF
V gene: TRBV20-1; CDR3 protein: CSASPPGNYGYTF
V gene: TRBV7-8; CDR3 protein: CASSFRVPNQPQHF
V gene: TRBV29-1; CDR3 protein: CSARGSGSTNEQFF
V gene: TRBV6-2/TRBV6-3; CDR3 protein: CASHPLGAQQFTDTQYF
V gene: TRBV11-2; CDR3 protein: CASSPSTQGARSPMNTEAFF
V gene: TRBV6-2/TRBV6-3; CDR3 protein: CASSYSTGFSDTQYF
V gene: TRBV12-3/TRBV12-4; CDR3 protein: CASSPFESYTF
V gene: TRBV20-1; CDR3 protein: CSARAATNEKLFF
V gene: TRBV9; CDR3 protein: CASSGTSGSEQFF
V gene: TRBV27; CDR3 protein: CASRPRGGFNSPLHF
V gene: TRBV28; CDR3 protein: CASTPGAPLAKNIQYF
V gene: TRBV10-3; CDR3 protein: CAISESFSGRAGYTQYF
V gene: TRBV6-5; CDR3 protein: CASSDSGQSNEKLFF
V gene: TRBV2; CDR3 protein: CASRPGWGDNSPLHF
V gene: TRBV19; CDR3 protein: CASSLARDLHEQYF
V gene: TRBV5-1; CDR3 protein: CASSSDPGGAQIQYF
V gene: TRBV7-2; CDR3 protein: CASSLDTFFDQETQYF
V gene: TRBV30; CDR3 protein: CACGTPRLSSYEQYF
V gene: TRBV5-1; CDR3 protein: CASSTRRLSGTTSGNTEAFF
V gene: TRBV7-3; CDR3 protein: CASSTGLAAHTDTQYF
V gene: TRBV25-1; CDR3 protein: CASSESRFSETQYF
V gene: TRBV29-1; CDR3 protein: CSVGITGKETQYF
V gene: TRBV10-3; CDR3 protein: CAISQGDITGELFF
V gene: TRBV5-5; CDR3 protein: CASRLRDRERGPLGNEQFF